This TCR beta chain appears in the sequencing data of a study of T cells after somatic rescue of genetic block. The table came from immunoSEQ multiplex PCR; TCRdb's copy has only in-frame clones and leaves some out. This sample yields tens of thousands of clones, of which around 90% are seen a single time; around 3% belongs to the top ten. After removal of 5 bases from V and 8 bases from J, the junction contained 8 bases not matched to a gene. The CDR3 has 13 amino acids. From germline, CDR1 is MNHEY and CDR2 SVGAGI. The chain is built from TRBV6-5 and TRBJ1-2; 7 positions agree with TRBD1. The source is a man aged 35 to 55. The source material was peripheral blood mononuclear cells (PBMCs). The DNA for the CDR3 is TGTGCCAGCAGTCGAGACAGGGTAGGGGGCTACACCTTC. It encodes CASSRDRVGGYTF.